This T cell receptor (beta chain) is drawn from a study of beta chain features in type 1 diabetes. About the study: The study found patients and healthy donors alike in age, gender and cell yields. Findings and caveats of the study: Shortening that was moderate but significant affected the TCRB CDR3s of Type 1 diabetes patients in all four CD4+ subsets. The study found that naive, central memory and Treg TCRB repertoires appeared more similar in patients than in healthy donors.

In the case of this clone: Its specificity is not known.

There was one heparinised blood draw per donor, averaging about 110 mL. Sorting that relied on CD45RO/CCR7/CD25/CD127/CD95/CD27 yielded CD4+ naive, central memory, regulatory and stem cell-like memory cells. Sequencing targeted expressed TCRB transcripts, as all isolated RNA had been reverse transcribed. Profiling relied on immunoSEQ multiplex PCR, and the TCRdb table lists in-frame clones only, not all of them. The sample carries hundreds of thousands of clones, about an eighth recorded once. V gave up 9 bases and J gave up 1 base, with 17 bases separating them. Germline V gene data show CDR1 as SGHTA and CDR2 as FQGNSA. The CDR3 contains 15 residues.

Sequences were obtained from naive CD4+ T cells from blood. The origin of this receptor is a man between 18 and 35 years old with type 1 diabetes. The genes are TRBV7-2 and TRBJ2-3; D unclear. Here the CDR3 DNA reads TGTGCCAGACCATTTCGAGCGAGGTGCACAGATACGCAGTATTTT. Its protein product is CARPFRARCTDTQYF.